This T cell receptor beta chain was recorded in a study of T cells in Graves' hyperthyroidism and ophthalmopathy. General observations from the study: Peripheral blood also featured most of the thyroid clonotypes expanded above 0.001. For ophthalmopathy, model prediction preceded onset by a median approximately 6 months. Researchers report that a 13 V-J model separated ophthalmopathy from stable hyperthyroidism.

On this clonotype: The antigen remains unidentified.

RNA transcripts were the template for amplifying TCR beta CDR3 regions. RT-PCR in the first round (using the HTBI primer set) targeted the TCR CDR3. Each CDR3 protein is one row after TCRdb ran MiXCR on the multiplex PCR reads. There are approximately 700,000 distinct CDR3 sequences in the sample; 45% occur only once, and more than 7% lies in the top ten. In germline, CDR1 is ENHRY, CDR2 SYGVKD. This CDR3 spans 13 amino acids. Trimming removed 10 bases from V and 0 bases from J, with 12 bases in between. Diagnosis relied on clinical symptoms, serum thyroxine and TRAb, thyroid ultrasound and orbital computed tomography.

The sample taken for sequencing was peripheral blood or thyroid tissue (not recorded which). The origin of this receptor is an adult man with Graves' disease, either hyperthyroidism or ophthalmopathy (not recorded which). The rearrangement uses TRBV10-3 and TRBJ1-2; TRBD1 is a possible D gene (6 bases). For the CDR3, the DNA is TGTGCCACCCAACAGGGAGCTAACTATGGCTACACCTTC. This codes for CATQQGANYGYTF.